The 9 T cell receptor beta chains in this list originate from one sample, sequenced in a study of T cell changes during pregnancy in multiple sclerosis. Clones were read by immunoSEQ multiplex PCR, and TCRdb kept only the in-frame ones, dropping some. The sample has tens of thousands of clones; around 92% are singletons. The source was peripheral blood, collected before pregnancy. These receptors originate from a female donor with multiple sclerosis, enrolled in a pregnancy study.

The chain has TRBV4-3 and TRBJ2-3, with TRBD1 identical over 7 bases. The V gene's germline CDR1 is LGHNA and CDR2 YSLEER. The CDR3 contains 18 residues. The V gene end was trimmed by 3 bases and the J gene end by 0 bases; junction bases not matched to a gene: 12. The CDR3 protein is CASSQGDSFTSSTDTQYF. The CDR3 nucleotides are TGCGCCAGCAGCCAGGGGGACAGCTTTACCTCTAGCACAGATACGCAGTATTTT.

The chain employs TRBV18 and TRBJ2-2; TRBD1 agrees at 10 bases. Germline CDR1 KGHSH, CDR2 LQKENI. Trimming removed 3 bases from V and 3 bases from J; junction bases left unmatched: 1. The CDR3 runs 15 residues. In DNA form, the CDR3 reads TGTGCCAGCTCACCGACAGGGGGCTACACCGGGGAGCTGTTTTTT. Translation: CASSPTGGYTGELFF.

This clone was observed a single time. The chain joins TRBV28 to TRBJ2-1, with D possibly TRBD1 on 5 matching bases. V lost 7 bases and J 9 bases, leaving 19 bases between the germline ends. This CDR3 is built from 14 residues. CDR1 is MDHEN and CDR2 is SYDVKM in the germline V gene. CDR3: CASTLNGRDSEQFF. DNA of the CDR3: TGTGCCAGCACCCTTAATGGCAGGGATAGTGAGCAGTTCTTC.

The chain recombines TRBV19 with TRBJ2-7; D is ambiguous. This CDR3 has 11 amino acids. Between the trimmed V and J ends, which lost 4 bases and 6 bases, there was a span of 7 bases. Germline-derived CDR1 and CDR2 are LNHDA and SQIVND (reference sequence). CDR3 sequence: CASSTGPEQYF. In DNA form, the CDR3 reads TGTGCCAGTAGTACAGGCCCCGAGCAGTACTTC.

The V gene is TRBV30, the J gene TRBJ1-2, with a tentative D call TRBD1 (5 bases). CDR3 size: 13 residues. CDR1 and CDR2 (germline): GTSNPN, SVGIG (reference sequence). V lost 0 bases to trimming and J lost 6 bases, with 11 bases between them. This CDR3 reads CAWSVTGTDGYTF. Here the CDR3 DNA reads TGTGCCTGGAGTGTAACAGGCACGGATGGCTACACCTTC.

The chain employs TRBV20-1 and TRBJ2-5, with 10 bases lining up with TRBD2. This CDR3 is 10 amino acids long. Germline CDR1 is DFQATT and CDR2 is SNEGSKA (reference sequence). CDR3 region: CGGLAETQYF. The DNA for the CDR3 is TGCGGGGGACTAGCGGAGACCCAGTACTTC.

This chain uses TRBV7-9 with TRBJ1-1, with D possibly being TRBD1 (5 bases). Germline-derived CDR1 and CDR2 are SEHNR and FQNEAQ (reference sequence). The V end was cut by 4 bases, the J end by 3 bases, with 15 bases between. This CDR3 spans 15 amino acids. CDR3 nucleotides: TGTGCCAGCAGCTCAGGGTCCCCCACGTACACTGAAGCTTTCTTT. The encoded protein is CASSSGSPTYTEAFF. The variable domain in full, with the rest retrieved from reference TRBV7-9 and TRBJ1-1, is DTGVSQNPRHKITKRGQNVTFRCDPISEHNRLYWYRQTLGQGPEFLTYFQNEAQLEKSRLLSDRFSAERPKGSFSTLEIQRTEQGDSAMYLCASSSGSPTYTEAFFGQGTRLTVV.

The gene calls are TRBV7-9 and TRBJ2-4; TRBD2 is a possible D gene (6 bases). V shed 1 base and J shed 0 bases, with 13 bases lying between them. CDR3 length: 17 residues. Looked up from germline, CDR1 is SEHNR and CDR2 is FQNEAQ (reference sequence). This CDR3 is CASSLELAFVAKNIQYF. CDR3 DNA sequence: TGTGCCAGCAGCTTAGAACTAGCTTTCGTAGCCAAAAACATTCAGTACTTC.

This chain links TRBV27 with TRBJ1-4, with D hard to call. The CDR3 sequence is 17 residues long. Per the germline V gene, CDR1 is MNHEY and CDR2 is SMNVEV (reference sequence). V was shortened by 4 bases and J by 5 bases, with 20 bases between the two germline ends. CDR3 amino acids: CASSSRLAVGLNEKLFF. For the CDR3, the DNA is TGTGCCAGCAGTTCCCGGCTCGCTGTCGGGTTAAATGAAAAACTGTTTTTT.